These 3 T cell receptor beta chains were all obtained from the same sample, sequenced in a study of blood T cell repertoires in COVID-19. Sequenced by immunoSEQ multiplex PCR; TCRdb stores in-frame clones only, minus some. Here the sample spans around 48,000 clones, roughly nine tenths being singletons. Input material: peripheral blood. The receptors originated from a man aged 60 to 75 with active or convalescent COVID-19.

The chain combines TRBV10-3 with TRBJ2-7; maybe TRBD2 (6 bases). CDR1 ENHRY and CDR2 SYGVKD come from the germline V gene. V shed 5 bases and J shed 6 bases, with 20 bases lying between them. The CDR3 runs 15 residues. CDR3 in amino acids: CAISPLEGFNGEQYF. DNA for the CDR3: TGTGCCATCAGTCCCTTGGAGGGGTTTAACGGCGAGCAGTACTTC.

The CDR3 sequence: CSAKTGTEAFF. The CDR3 DNA sequence: TGCAGCGCAAAGACAGGTACTGAAGCTTTCTTT. The rearrangement links TRBV29-1 to TRBJ1-1; possibly TRBD1 for D (6 bases). V gave up 7 bases and J gave up 5 bases, with 11 bases separating them. This CDR3 is 11 amino acids long. Germline V gene sequence: CDR1 SQVTM, CDR2 ANQGSEA. Filled out from reference TRBV29-1 and TRBJ1-1, the complete variable domain reads SAVISQKPSRDICQRGTSLTIQCQVDSQVTMMFWYRQQPGQSLTLIATANQGSEATYESGFVIDKFPISRPNLTFSTLTVSNMSPEDSSIYLCSAKTGTEAFFGQGTRLTVV.

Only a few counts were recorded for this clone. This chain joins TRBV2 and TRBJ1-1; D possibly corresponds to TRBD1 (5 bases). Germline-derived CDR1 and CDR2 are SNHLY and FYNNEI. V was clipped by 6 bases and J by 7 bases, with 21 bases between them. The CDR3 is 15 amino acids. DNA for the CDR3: TGTGCCAGCAGGGGGGATGGGAGGGCCCCAGGTGAAGCTTTCTTT. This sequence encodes CASRGDGRAPGEAFF.